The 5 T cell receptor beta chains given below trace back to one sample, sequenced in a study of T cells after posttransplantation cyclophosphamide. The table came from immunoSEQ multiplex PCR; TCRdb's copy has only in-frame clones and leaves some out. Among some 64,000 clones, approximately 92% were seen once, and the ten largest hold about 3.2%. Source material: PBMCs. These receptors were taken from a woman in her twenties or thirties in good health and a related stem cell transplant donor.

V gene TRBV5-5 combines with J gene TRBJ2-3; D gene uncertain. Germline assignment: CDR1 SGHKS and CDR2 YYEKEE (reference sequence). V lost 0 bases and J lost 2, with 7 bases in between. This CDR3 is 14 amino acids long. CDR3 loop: CASSLDSFTDTQYF. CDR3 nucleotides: TGTGCCAGCAGCTTGGACAGCTTCACAGATACGCAGTATTTT.

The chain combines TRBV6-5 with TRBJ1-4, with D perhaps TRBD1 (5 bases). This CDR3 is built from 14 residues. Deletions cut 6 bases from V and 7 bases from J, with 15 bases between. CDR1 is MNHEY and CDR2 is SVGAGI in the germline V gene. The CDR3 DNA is TGTGCCAGCAGCACCCTGGGGGTTCCTGAAAAACTGTTTTTT. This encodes CASSTLGVPEKLFF.

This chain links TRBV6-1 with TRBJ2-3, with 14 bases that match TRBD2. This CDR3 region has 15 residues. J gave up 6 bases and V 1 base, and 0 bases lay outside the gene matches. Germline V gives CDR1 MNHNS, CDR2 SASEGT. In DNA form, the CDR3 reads TGTGCCAGCAGTGAAGGGACTAGCGGGGGGGATACGCAGTATTTT. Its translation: CASSEGTSGGDTQYF.

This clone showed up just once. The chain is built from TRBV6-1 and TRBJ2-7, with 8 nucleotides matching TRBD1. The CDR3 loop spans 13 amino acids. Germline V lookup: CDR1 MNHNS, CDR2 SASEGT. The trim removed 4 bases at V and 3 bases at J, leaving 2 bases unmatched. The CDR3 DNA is TGTGCCAGCAGTGTGGGGACAGGCTACGAGCAGTACTTC. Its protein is CASSVGTGYEQYF.

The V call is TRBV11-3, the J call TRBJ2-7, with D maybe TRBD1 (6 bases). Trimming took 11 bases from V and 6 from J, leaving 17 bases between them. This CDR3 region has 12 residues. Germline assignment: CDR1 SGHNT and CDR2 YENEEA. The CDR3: CARGHRAVEQYF. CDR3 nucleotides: TGTGCCCGCGGCCACAGGGCTGTCGAGCAGTACTTC.